The rows below give T cell receptor beta chains drawn from one sample of a study of blood T cell repertoires in COVID-19. The method was immunoSEQ multiplex PCR; TCRdb's version includes in-frame clones alone and lacks a portion of them. This sample has hundreds of thousands of clones, with less than 90% found just once. Source material: peripheral blood. The origin of the receptors is a man younger than 45 with active or convalescent COVID-19. CDR3s leave out the opening cysteine and the closing phenylalanine or tryptophan. Fields, in order: clone size, J gene, V gene, CDR3 protein. Expanded clones get a size class; other rows say once, few or many, or leave the size out.

clone_size: few
j_call: TRBJ2-7
v_call: TRBV6-1
cdr3_aa: ASSEARRLAGGTEYEQY

clone_size: once
j_call: TRBJ2-7
v_call: TRBV6-5
cdr3_aa: ASSYGVRGYEQY

clone_size: .
j_call: TRBJ2-3
v_call: TRBV6-2/TRBV6-3
cdr3_aa: ASSLGPSTDTQY

clone_size: .
j_call: TRBJ2-5
v_call: TRBV19
cdr3_aa: ASSMTRTRHQETQY

clone_size: .
j_call: TRBJ1-2
v_call: TRBV4-3
cdr3_aa: ASSQERTRPIYGYT

clone_size: .
j_call: TRBJ2-1
v_call: TRBV24-1
cdr3_aa: ATSGVDRASYNEQF

clone_size: .
j_call: TRBJ1-6
v_call: TRBV18
cdr3_aa: ASSPGQGARGSPLH

clone_size: once
j_call: TRBJ2-7
v_call: TRBV7-2
cdr3_aa: ASSLGQGIIYEQY

clone_size: .
j_call: TRBJ2-7
v_call: TRBV12-3/TRBV12-4
cdr3_aa: ASSSSTGYEQY

clone_size: .
j_call: TRBJ2-7
v_call: TRBV4-2
cdr3_aa: ASSLLRGDEQY

clone_size: few
j_call: TRBJ1-1
v_call: TRBV3-1/TRBV3-2
cdr3_aa: ASSRLARGHTEAF

clone_size: .
j_call: TRBJ1-3
v_call: TRBV18
cdr3_aa: ASSFGEHRAGNTIY